The subject of this entry is one T cell receptor beta chain. Its antigen is not yet known. The record has no base qualities; no much larger clone is one base away. TCR cDNA was synthesized by 5'RACE template switching, through which a universal primer site and unique molecular identifiers were introduced. cDNA synthesis was primed from both the TCR alpha and TCR beta constant segments. Library amplification used two PCR steps, and the second PCR step added sample barcodes and sequencing adapters. Libraries were sequenced on Illumina HiSeq 2500 (2x100 bp) or NovaSeq (2x150 bp). The authors processed their data as follows. MIGEC was used to demultiplex reads and collapse the reads into UMI consensus sequences, and MiXCR was used for V(D)J alignment. Clonotypes responding to the vaccine were identified with edgeR on replicate PBMC samples, with the criteria of FDR below 0.01 and a log2 fold change above 5 up to day 15. CD4 or CD8 identity was assigned to each bulk clonotype according to whether the clonotype was present at higher abundance in the sequenced CD4 repertoire or the sequenced CD8 repertoire. The raw public data were reprocessed by TCRdb itself: fastp quality trimming at Q25, MiXCR clonotype calling, in-frame beta chains only. For every CDR3 protein sequence, its rows merge into one entry that carries the most common genes and DNA. None of the V and J calls come from the authors' own analysis; TCRdb made them. This sample has about 360,000 distinct CDR3 sequences in its table, and about 6% of those were observed once. The ten largest clonotypes hold 15% of the sample.

The entry originates in a study of T cells after yellow fever vaccination (dated 2019 in TCRdb). Background on the whole study: The SMART-Seq v4 Ultra Low Input RNA kit was used to prepare libraries from fractions with low cell numbers. The cohort comprised two healthy male donors, one aged 18 to 30 and one aged 30 to 39 years. Blood was drawn at multiple timepoints before and after primary and secondary immunization, with bulk PBMC replicates and cell subsets isolated. To follow T-cell clones before and after both primary and booster YFV17D yellow fever vaccination, bulk TCR alpha and beta repertoires underwent longitudinal sequencing. What the research found in general, with its limitations: FACS-sorted repertoires could contain abundant contaminating clonotypes from the bulk population, so computational filtering was required. A small share of clonotypes was detected in both CD4 and CD8 compartments, with the overlap likely arising from convergent recombination. Only a couple of donors were included in the study, so the extent to which the findings can be generalized is limited. Most clones expanded after primary vaccination (96% of CD4 and around 88% of CD8) were re-detected after the booster, suggesting that broad memory maintenance occurred. The secondary T-cell response was found to be weaker but faster than the primary response, with a peak reached on day 5 rather than on day 15.

Taken from cysteine to phenylalanine, the CDR3 has 15 residues. Only CDR3 DNA is held: 45 bases, read in frame from base 1. CDR1 SGHRS and CDR2 YFSETQ are derived from the germline V gene. Compared with germline, V lacks 5 bases and J lacks 2 bases; bases without a gene match: 5. The treatment or condition label, as the study defines it: live attenuated yellow fever vaccine strain. Two biological replicates of bulk PBMCs were collected at each blood-draw timepoint. A standard Ficoll-Paque protocol was used to isolate PBMCs from peripheral blood. TriZol was used to extract RNA from bulk PBMCs, CD4 and CD8 fractions, and dextramer-positive and dextramer-negative fractions.

The rearrangement joined TRBV5-1 to TRBJ2-7, with 12 middle bases fitting TRBD2. The sequence was obtained from a man aged 25-40 years who received the YFV17D yellow fever vaccine. This sample comprised PBMCs, obtained 5 days after the yellow fever booster vaccination. In nucleotide form, the sequence is TGCGCCAGCAGACGGACTAGCGGGATCCCCTACGAGCAGTACTTC. It specifies CASRRTSGIPYEQYF.